The 28 T cell receptor beta chains below come from one sample, sequenced in a study of blood T cell repertoires in COVID-19. The protocol was immunoSEQ multiplex PCR, while the TCRdb copy is restricted to in-frame clones and leaves out a portion. The sample lists 200,000 to 250,000 clones, 83% occurring once. Sequenced material: peripheral blood. These receptors all stem from a woman between 25 and 40 years old with COVID-19, enrolled during active disease.

V usage is TRBV6-2 or TRBV6-3 and J usage is TRBJ1-4; TRBD1 agrees at 7 bases. This CDR3 contains 14 residues. Trimming removed 2 bases from V and 8 bases from J; junction bases left unmatched: 5. The V gene's germline CDR1 is MNHEY and CDR2 SVGEGT. The CDR3 sequence is CASSYDRVREKLFF. CDR3 in DNA: TGTGCCAGCAGTTACGACAGGGTTCGAGAAAAACTGTTTTTT.

This sequence joins TRBV7-6 and TRBJ1-5; tentatively, D is TRBD1 (6 bases). Trimming took 3 bases from V and 5 from J, leaving 14 bases between them. The V gene's germline CDR1 is SGHVS and CDR2 FNYEAQ. The CDR3 has 15 residues. In nucleotides, the CDR3 is TGTGCCAGCAGCTTTGAAGCAGGGGTCGATCAGCCCCAGCATTTT. It specifies CASSFEAGVDQPQHF.

CDR3 amino acids: CSVDTGGTDTQYF. DNA of the CDR3: TGCAGCGTTGACACCGGGGGCACAGATACGCAGTATTTT. V gene TRBV29-1 combines with J gene TRBJ2-3; a possible D gene is TRBD2 (5 bases). This CDR3 is built from 13 residues. V was clipped by 3 bases and J by 1 base, with 8 bases between them. Germline V lookup: CDR1 SQVTM, CDR2 ANQGSEA.

This chain connects TRBV7-2 to TRBJ2-5, with 10 bases aligning to TRBD2. Germline V CDR1 and CDR2: SGHTA, FQGNSA. The V gene end was trimmed by 1 base and the J gene end by 2 bases; junction bases not matched to a gene: 7. This CDR3 has 17 residues. In DNA form, the CDR3 reads TGTGCCAGCAGCTTAGGTTTCCAGCGGGGGGGACAAGAGACCCAGTACTTC. Its translation is CASSLGFQRGGQETQYF.

The chain links TRBV27 to TRBJ2-2; D remains unclear. CDR3 length equals 17 residues. With 5 bases removed from V and 0 bases from J, the gap between germline ends came to 16 bases. CDR1 and CDR2 from the germline V gene are MNHEY and SMNVEV (reference sequence). The CDR3 DNA sequence: TGTGCCAGCAGTCCTAGACGGGTGGATCCGAACACCGGGGAGCTGTTTTTT. This codes for CASSPRRVDPNTGELFF.

This clone occurred a few times. The V call is TRBV7-2, the J call TRBJ1-3; tentative D call: TRBD1 (5 bases). CDR3 length: 14 residues. Germline V gene data show CDR1 as SGHTA and CDR2 as FQGNSA. V was shortened by 5 bases and J by 0 bases, with 8 bases between the two germline ends. Here the CDR3 DNA reads TGTGCCAGCAGCCAGGGCCCCTCTGGAAACACCATATATTTT. Amino acids: CASSQGPSGNTIYF.

The CDR3 bases are TGTGCCAGCTCACCACTTAAGAGGACACTAACGAACACCGGGGAGCTGTTTTTT. Translated: CASSPLKRTLTNTGELFF. This chain joins TRBV18 and TRBJ2-2; the D gene is possibly TRBD1 (5 bases). The CDR3 totals 18 residues. The V gene lost 1 base and the J gene lost 0 bases, with 15 bases spanning the gap. Germline V CDR1 and CDR2: KGHSH, LQKENI.

J is TRBJ2-7 and V is TRBV12-3 or TRBV12-4; 7 nucleotides line up with TRBD1. This CDR3 contains 13 residues. V trimming: 8 bases; J trimming: 5 bases; junction bases outside the gene matches: 9. CDR3 sequence: CASRQGMYDEQYF. For the CDR3, the DNA is TGTGCCAGCCGACAGGGAATGTACGACGAGCAGTACTTC.

The J gene is TRBJ2-1, the V gene TRBV9, with TRBD2 as a possible D gene (5 bases). This CDR3 has 14 residues. V gave up 0 bases and J gave up 6 bases, with 10 bases separating them. Per germline, CDR1 SGDLS and CDR2 YYNGEE. The CDR3 DNA is TGTGCCAGCAGCGTAGCCCCTACTAGCAATGAGCAGTTCTTC. Encoded protein: CASSVAPTSNEQFF.

J is TRBJ1-2 and V is TRBV3-1 (or the pseudogene TRBV3-2); D unclear. Trimming took 1 base from V and 4 from J, leaving 10 bases between them. Per the germline V gene, CDR1 is LGHDT and CDR2 is YNNKEL (reference sequence). This CDR3 has 14 amino acids. Here the CDR3 DNA reads TGTGCCAGCAGCCAAGGAGGGTTATTCTATGGCTACACCTTC. Translated: CASSQGGLFYGYTF.

In its sample, this clone was seen a few times. V gene TRBV6-1 combines with J gene TRBJ1-1, with 7 bases that match TRBD1. This CDR3 comprises 14 residues. V shed 2 bases, J shed 7 bases, and the junction held 7 bases outside the gene matches. Germline loops: CDR1 MNHNS, CDR2 SASEGT. The CDR3 sequence is CASSETGQAIEAFF. DNA for the CDR3: TGTGCCAGCAGTGAAACAGGACAGGCCATTGAAGCTTTCTTT.

V gene TRBV5-6 combines with J gene TRBJ2-5, with 9 bases that match TRBD1. V lost 4 bases and J lost 5; bases outside the gene matches: 15. Germline V gives CDR1 SGHDT, CDR2 YYEEEE. CDR3 length: 17 amino acids. CDR3 protein: CASSPGDLPTGGETQYF. DNA for the CDR3: TGTGCCAGCAGCCCGGGCGATTTACCGACAGGGGGGGAGACCCAGTACTTC.

The chain links TRBV12-3 or TRBV12-4 to TRBJ2-2; tentatively, D is TRBD1 (6 bases). Trimming shortened V by 4 bases and J by 13 bases, and 13 bases separated the two germline ends. CDR3 length equals 12 residues. The CDR3 sequence: CASSSEDRRLFF. CDR3 DNA sequence: TGTGCCAGCAGTTCCGAGGACAGACGGCTGTTTTTT.

This clone was recorded only once. The chain carries TRBV19 and TRBJ2-7; 9 nucleotides agree with TRBD1. J gave up 6 bases and V 4 bases, and 7 bases lay outside the gene matches. The CDR3 is 14 amino acids. Germline loops: CDR1 LNHDA, CDR2 SQIVND (reference sequence). The CDR3 coding sequence is TGTGCCAGTAGTACACAGGGGGCTATGGGCGAGCAGTACTTC. Residues: CASSTQGAMGEQYF. The full variable domain, rest sourced from reference TRBV19 and TRBJ2-7, is DGGITQSPKYLFRKEGQNVTLSCEQNLNHDAMYWYRQDPGQGLRLIYYSQIVNDFQKGDIAEGYSVSREKKESFPLTVTSAQKNPTAFYLCASSTQGAMGEQYFGPGTRLTVT.

The chain recombines TRBV5-1 with TRBJ1-2, with 9 bases aligning to TRBD1. V shed 4 bases and J 4 bases; nucleotides not matched to a gene: 5. The germline gives CDR1 SGHRS, CDR2 YFSETQ. This CDR3 has 14 amino acids. The CDR3 spells CASSPGTGSYGYTF. The CDR3 DNA reads TGCGCCAGCAGCCCCGGGACAGGGAGCTATGGCTACACCTTC.

The gene calls are TRBV27 and TRBJ2-2; D gene ambiguous. Deletions cut 7 bases from V and 6 bases from J, with 9 bases between. Germline V gene sequence: CDR1 MNHEY, CDR2 SMNVEV (reference sequence). The CDR3 contains 12 residues. In DNA, the CDR3 is TGTGCCAGCACCCCCGAGGCCGGGGAGCTGTTTTTT. Its protein product is CASTPEAGELFF.

This clone came up a few times. The chain combines TRBV15 with TRBJ2-7; D unclear. The germline V gene has CDR1 LNHNV and CDR2 YYDKDF (reference sequence). This CDR3 is built from 13 residues. V was clipped by 0 bases and J by 12 bases, with 15 bases between them. The CDR3 region is CATSRDRPSLSYF. The DNA for the CDR3 is TGTGCCACCAGCAGAGATCGGCCTAGTCTTTCGTACTTC.

This chain uses TRBV7-8 with TRBJ1-2; D is perhaps TRBD1 (5 bases). The CDR3 contains 15 residues. Per the germline V gene, CDR1 is SGHVS and CDR2 is FQNEAQ. The ends were cut back, 4 bases at V and 3 bases at J, with 15 bases in the middle. The CDR3 is CASSSSRGKDYGYTF. As DNA, the CDR3 is TGTGCCAGCAGCTCCTCCCGGGGGAAGGACTATGGCTACACCTTC.

This rearrangement joins TRBV5-1 to TRBJ1-3, with TRBD1 identical over 9 bases. From germline, CDR1 is SGHRS and CDR2 YFSETQ. The J segment lost 4 bases and the V segment lost 4 bases, leaving 6 bases of the junction unmatched. CDR3 length: 15 residues. CDR3: CASSTGQGKGNTIYF. CDR3 nucleotide sequence: TGCGCCAGCAGCACGGGACAGGGTAAAGGAAACACCATATATTTT.

The rearrangement joins TRBV7-3 to TRBJ2-2; 10 nucleotides align to TRBD2. Germline V gene sequence: CDR1 SGHTA, CDR2 FQGTGA. Trimming removed 0 bases from V and 9 bases from J; junction bases left unmatched: 4. The CDR3 is made up of 15 amino acids. The DNA of the CDR3 is TGTGCCAGCAGCTTAACGGCTAGCGGGGGCAGGGAGCTGTTTTTT. Translated, it gives CASSLTASGGRELFF.

The V gene is TRBV19, the J gene TRBJ2-3; possible D gene TRBD2, 7 bases. CDR1 and CDR2 from the germline V gene are LNHDA and SQIVND (reference sequence). V lost 4 bases to trimming and J lost 1 base, with 12 bases between them. The CDR3 runs to 15 residues. The CDR3 nucleotides are TGTGCCAGTAGTAGAGGGGGGGGGCGCACAGATACGCAGTATTTT. It specifies CASSRGGGRTDTQYF. Complete variable domain (other parts from reference TRBV19 and TRBJ2-3): DGGITQSPKYLFRKEGQNVTLSCEQNLNHDAMYWYRQDPGQGLRLIYYSQIVNDFQKGDIAEGYSVSREKKESFPLTVTSAQKNPTAFYLCASSRGGGRTDTQYFGPGTRLTVL.

This clone was observed a few times. The chain joins TRBV6-2 or TRBV6-3 to TRBJ2-7; D may be TRBD1 (5 bases). The germline gives CDR1 MNHEY, CDR2 SVGEGT. This CDR3 is 14 amino acids long. V lost 6 bases, J lost 2 bases, and 14 bases lay in between. The chain's CDR3 is CASSLTTEPYEQYF. The CDR3 DNA follows: TGTGCCAGCAGCCTGACGACAGAACCCTACGAGCAGTACTTC.

The V gene is TRBV5-1, the J gene TRBJ1-1; D might be TRBD1 (6 bases). This CDR3 spans 15 amino acids. Trimming took off 0 bases at V and 3 bases at J, with 12 bases between the two ends. CDR1 and CDR2 from the germline V gene are SGHRS and YFSETQ. The CDR3 DNA reads as TGCGCCAGCAGCTTGGTTTCAGGGGTGGACACTGAAGCTTTCTTT. It specifies CASSLVSGVDTEAFF.

The chain recombines TRBV28 with TRBJ2-5, with 8 bases that match TRBD2. J gave up 3 bases and V 5 bases, and 8 bases lay outside the gene matches. The germline V gene has CDR1 MDHEN and CDR2 SYDVKM. The CDR3 has 15 residues. The CDR3 DNA sequence: TGTGCCAGCAGTCACAAGCGGGGGCGGGAAGAGACCCAGTACTTC. It translates to CASSHKRGREETQYF.

This clone was recorded many times. The J gene is TRBJ2-1, the V gene TRBV6-5; 9 nucleotides line up with TRBD1. The germline V gene encodes CDR1 MNHEY and CDR2 SVGAGI. The CDR3 runs to 15 residues. V shed 5 bases, J shed 4 bases, and the junction held 6 bases outside the gene matches. DNA of the CDR3: TGTGCCAGCAGTACCGGGACAGGGCAGTACAATGAGCAGTTCTTC. This codes for CASSTGTGQYNEQFF.

The V and J genes are TRBV4-1 and TRBJ2-5; 12 bases line up with TRBD2. Trimming at V came to 1 base and at J to 4 bases, leaving 10 bases not matched to a gene. This CDR3 has 18 amino acids. Germline loops: CDR1 MGHRA, CDR2 YSYEKL. CDR3 sequence (DNA): TGCGCCAGCAGCCAAGGTCGATCTAGCGGGAGGGAGGGAGAGACCCAGTACTTC. Amino acid sequence: CASSQGRSSGREGETQYF.

The rearrangement uses TRBV4-1 and TRBJ2-2, with 10 bases lining up with TRBD2. The CDR3 runs 17 residues. CDR1 is MGHRA, CDR2 YSYEKL, per germline. The J segment lost 5 bases and the V segment lost 2 bases, leaving 8 bases of the junction unmatched. CDR3 sequence reads: CASSQLLAGVRTGELFF. The CDR3, as DNA: TGCGCCAGCAGCCAACTTCTAGCGGGAGTTCGAACCGGGGAGCTGTTTTTT.

The CDR3 protein is CASSYQGRGTEAFF. CDR3 nucleotides: TGTGCCAGCAGTTACCAGGGGCGGGGGACTGAAGCTTTCTTT. The genes are TRBV6-5 and TRBJ1-1; TRBD1 is a possible D gene (6 bases). This CDR3 contains 14 residues. Germline CDR1 and CDR2: MNHEY and SVGAGI. Trimming pared 2 bases from V and 5 bases from J, leaving 12 bases between.